The clone carrying this TCR beta chain was recorded at least ten times. Its antigen is undetermined. This sample is drawn from a study of cytomegalovirus exposure and HLA in healthy donors. Study observations and caveats: HLA alleles showed associations with 16,951 TCR beta sequences in a later analysis, at a 0.05 false discovery rate. Most of the TCR beta V segments (in an earlier analysis) were productive either about 87% or about 30% of the time. In most subjects, TCR beta sequences reportedly gave accurate predictions of HLA-A and HLA-B alleles. Listed as cytomegalovirus-associated were approximately 160 TCR beta chains.

Researchers ran the PCR with 60 Vbeta and 13 Jbeta primers. TCRdb's copy holds only in-frame clones and misses some; the assay was immunoSEQ multiplex PCR. The sample lists 200,000 or so clones, 76% occurring once. Germline assignment: CDR1 SNHLY and CDR2 FYNNEI. The length of the CDR3 is 11 residues. V was cut by 8 bases and J by 6 bases, with 11 bases left in between. This TCR derives from a man younger than 30 in good health and CMV-seronegative. Input material: PBMCs. This chain uses TRBV2 with TRBJ2-7; D possibly corresponds to TRBD2 (6 bases). The CDR3 region is CASRGRREQYF. CDR3 DNA sequence: TGTGCCAGCCGTGGGAGGCGCGAGCAGTACTTC.